The 7 T cell receptor beta chains given below trace back to one sample, sequenced in a study of blood T cell repertoires in COVID-19. Profiling relied on immunoSEQ multiplex PCR, and the TCRdb table lists in-frame clones only, not all of them. The table has under 200,000 clones, 85% to 90% seen once. What was sequenced was PBMCs or T cells enriched from blood (not recorded which). The receptors derive from a woman in her thirties or forties in a cohort exposed to, infected with or recovered from COVID-19 (not recorded which).

This sequence joins TRBV7-9 and TRBJ2-7; TRBD1 agrees at 9 bases. After removal of 5 bases from V and 1 base from J, the junction contained 6 bases not matched to a gene. Germline loops: CDR1 SEHNR, CDR2 FQNEAQ (reference sequence). CDR3 length: 15 residues. Here the CDR3 reads CASSTAGTGSYEQYF. DNA of the CDR3: TGTGCCAGCAGCACCGCCGGGACAGGGTCCTACGAGCAGTACTTC.

The chain carries TRBV7-2 and TRBJ1-3, with a possible D match to TRBD1 (5 bases). Per germline, CDR1 SGHTA and CDR2 FQGNSA. The CDR3 has 14 amino acids. Trimming shortened V by 7 bases and J by 4 bases, and 14 bases separated the two germline ends. Here the CDR3 reads CASTAPGPGNTIYF. CDR3 sequence (DNA): TGTGCCAGCACCGCCCCAGGGCCCGGAAACACCATATATTTT. The full variable domain, with the rest looked up from reference TRBV7-2 and TRBJ1-3, is GAGVSQSPSNKVTEKGKDVELRCDPISGHTALYWYRQSLGQGLEFLIYFQGNSAPDKSGLPSDRFSAERTGGSVSTLTIQRTQQEDSAVYLCASTAPGPGNTIYFGEGSWLTVV.

The rearrangement joins TRBV15 to TRBJ2-3, with 9 bases identical to TRBD2. Losses at the gene ends were 0 bases for V and 2 bases for J; bases not matched to a gene: 0. Per the germline V gene, CDR1 is LNHNV and CDR2 is YYDKDF (reference sequence). The CDR3 extends over 15 amino acids. The CDR3 DNA sequence: TGTGCCACCAGCAGAGAGGGACTAGCCACAGATACGCAGTATTTT. The encoded protein is CATSREGLATDTQYF.

V usage is TRBV4-1 and J usage is TRBJ2-1; perhaps TRBD1 as D (6 bases). The V end was cut by 5 bases, the J end by 5 bases, with 19 bases between. The CDR3 runs 16 residues. Germline loops: CDR1 MGHRA, CDR2 YSYEKL. The CDR3 loop is CASSGLGTSFNNEQFF. The CDR3 bases are TGCGCCAGCAGCGGTCTCGGGACATCCTTTAACAATGAGCAGTTCTTC.

The chain employs TRBV29-1 and TRBJ1-2; the D is unclear. Germline CDR1 and CDR2: SQVTM and ANQGSEA. V lost 4 bases, J lost 0 bases, and 12 bases lay in between. The CDR3 length is 14 residues. In nucleotides, the CDR3 is TGCAGCGTTGCGGAGGGCCAATCTAACTATGGCTACACCTTC. As protein: CSVAEGQSNYGYTF.

This chain links TRBV5-4 with TRBJ2-3; 10 bases map to TRBD1. Germline lookup yields CDR1 SGHNT and CDR2 YYREEE (reference sequence). CDR3 length: 20 amino acids. V dropped 0 bases and J dropped 4; count of bases not matched to a gene: 17. The CDR3 nucleotides are TGTGCCAGCAGCTTGGCAGGGACAGGGGATGGAGGTCTCTCGTCAGATACGCAGTATTTT. It translates to CASSLAGTGDGGLSSDTQYF.

This clone was counted between two and nine times. V is TRBV3-1 (or the pseudogene TRBV3-2) and J is TRBJ1-2, with no clear D. Trimming cost V 1 base and J 8 bases, with 11 bases left between them. The CDR3 consists of 13 residues. Germline V CDR1 and CDR2: LGHDT, YNNKEL (reference sequence). The CDR3 bases are TGTGCCAGCAGCCAAGCGACGGGGATGGGCTACACCTTC. This translates into CASSQATGMGYTF.